This T cell receptor (beta chain) was profiled in a study of T cells in tuberculosis. As for the study in general: IGRA-negative adolescents, IGRA-positive adolescents with latent tuberculosis and adults with active tuberculosis formed this South African cohort.

This table comes from immunoSEQ multiplex PCR, and its TCRdb copy is limited to in-frame clones, with some not included. This sample yields some 34,000 clones, of which 93% are seen a single time; approximately 7.5% belongs to the top ten. About this clone: Its antigen remains unidentified.

Whole-study findings and limits: Active tuberculosis alpha repertoires lay closer to GMM-specific TCRs than controls'.

The sample was PBMCs. This sequence was found in a donor aged 10-29 years with latent tuberculosis or without tuberculosis infection.

CDR3 coding DNA: TGTGCCAGCAGTGAACAGGGCAGGCCGCGACTCACCGGGGAGCTGTTTTTT. It specifies CASSEQGRPRLTGELFF. V and J are TRBV25-1 and TRBJ2-2, with D possibly matching TRBD1 (5 bases). V dropped 2 bases and J dropped 4 bases, with 17 bases sitting between them. The CDR3 totals 17 residues. The germline gives CDR1 MGHDK, CDR2 SYGVNS.